These 21 T cell receptor beta chains were sequenced from one sample in a study of blood T cell repertoires in COVID-19. Using immunoSEQ multiplex PCR, the repertoire was profiled, and TCRdb retains in-frame clones only, with some absent. The table lists under 150,000 clones, around four fifths of them singletons. Source material: peripheral blood. These TCRs come from a man older than 75 with active or convalescent COVID-19.

V usage is TRBV10-3 and J usage is TRBJ2-7; 8 nucleotides align to TRBD2. Trimming at V came to 7 bases and at J to 2 bases, leaving 10 bases not matched to a gene. The length of the CDR3 is 15 residues. Germline V gives CDR1 ENHRY, CDR2 SYGVKD. The CDR3 nucleotides are TGTGCCATCATGCCGGGACTAGAGGGTACCTACGAGCAGTACTTC. Encoded protein: CAIMPGLEGTYEQYF.

The chain combines TRBV24-1 with TRBJ1-2, with TRBD1 matching 9 bases. V shed 6 bases and J 8 bases; nucleotides not matched to a gene: 3. Germline loops: CDR1 KGHDR, CDR2 SFDVKD. This CDR3 has 12 amino acids. DNA of the CDR3: TGTGCCACCAGTCGAGGGACAGGGGGCTACACCTTC. Translation: CATSRGTGGYTF.

This clone was seen only once. J is TRBJ1-1 and V is TRBV19; 7 bases agree with TRBD1. This CDR3 has 15 amino acids. Looked up from germline, CDR1 is LNHDA and CDR2 is SQIVND (reference sequence). Trimming removed 8 bases from V and 2 bases from J; junction bases left unmatched: 11. CDR3 in DNA: TGTGCCAGTTGGGACAGAGGGGGTTTAAACACTGAAGCTTTCTTT. This codes for CASWDRGGLNTEAFF.

The count of this clone is one. This chain connects TRBV23-1 to TRBJ1-1; 8 nucleotides agree with TRBD1. TRBV23-1 is an ORF, and what it does is uncertain. The CDR3 contains 18 residues. The junction had 21 bases not matched to a gene; V was cut back by 6 bases and J by 6 bases. Here the CDR3 DNA reads TGCGCCAGCAGACCCAACGGGACCGGGGGAGACAGGGGAGCTGAAGCTTTCTTT. This sequence encodes CASRPNGTGGDRGAEAFF.

In this sample, this clone turned up once. V and J are TRBV5-1 and TRBJ2-3, with unresolved D. Per the germline V gene, CDR1 is SGHRS and CDR2 is YFSETQ. CDR3 length: 15 amino acids. Trimming pared 2 bases from V and 0 bases from J, leaving 10 bases between. The CDR3 DNA reads TGCGCCAGCAGCTTTTATGCGTCTAGCACAGATACGCAGTATTTT. It encodes CASSFYASSTDTQYF.

The rearrangement links TRBV27 to TRBJ1-2; no definite D call. V was clipped by 5 bases and J by 0 bases, with 10 bases between them. CDR3 size: 14 residues. From germline, CDR1 is MNHEY and CDR2 SMNVEV (reference sequence). CDR3 sequence: CASSATGTNYGYTF. In DNA form, the CDR3 reads TGTGCCAGCAGTGCCACGGGGACTAACTATGGCTACACCTTC.

This clone was observed once. The rearrangement links TRBV2 to TRBJ1-5; D might be TRBD1 (6 bases). Germline V gene data show CDR1 as SNHLY and CDR2 as FYNNEI. The CDR3 is 14 amino acids. Trimming removed 7 bases at V and 2 bases at J, with 12 bases between. The CDR3 here is CASNRASGNQPQHF. DNA of the CDR3: TGTGCCAGCAACAGGGCCTCAGGCAATCAGCCCCAGCATTTT. The full variable domain, rest sourced from reference TRBV2 and TRBJ1-5, is EPEVTQTPSHQVTQMGQEVILRCVPISNHLYFYWYRQILGQKVEFLVSFYNNEISEKSEIFDDQFSVERPDGSNFTLKIRSTKLEDSAMYFCASNRASGNQPQHFGDGTRLSIL.

The chain employs TRBV2 and TRBJ2-1; perhaps TRBD1 as D (5 bases). The CDR3 has 12 amino acids. The V end lost 3 bases, the J end lost 6 bases, and 6 bases lay between the germline ends. The V gene's germline CDR1 is SNHLY and CDR2 FYNNEI. The CDR3 DNA reads TGTGCCAGCAGTGATAGGGGCAATGAGCAGTTCTTC. Its translation: CASSDRGNEQFF.

This clone is a singleton in its sample. This chain connects TRBV7-2 to TRBJ2-5, with TRBD2 matching over 7 bases. V trimming: 2 bases; J trimming: 1 base; junction bases outside the gene matches: 4. The CDR3 runs 15 residues. Germline values: CDR1 SGHTA, CDR2 FQGNSA. The CDR3 loop reads CASSLNGGFQETQYF. The CDR3 DNA reads as TGTGCCAGCAGCTTAAACGGGGGGTTCCAAGAGACCCAGTACTTC.

This clone was detected only a few times. The rearrangement joins TRBV6-6 to TRBJ2-7, with 11 bases that match TRBD1. The CDR3 spans 14 residues. The V gene end was trimmed by 6 bases and the J gene end by 6 bases; junction bases not matched to a gene: 7. CDR1 and CDR2 from the germline V gene are MNHNY and SVGAGI (reference sequence). CDR3 DNA: TGTGCCAGCAGGACGGACAGGGGGCAGACCGAGCAGTACTTC. It encodes CASRTDRGQTEQYF.

V and J are TRBV19 and TRBJ1-6; a possible D gene is TRBD1 (6 bases). The CDR3 extends over 12 amino acids. CDR1 and CDR2 from the germline V gene are LNHDA and SQIVND (reference sequence). The V gene lost 8 bases and the J gene lost 10 bases, with 12 bases spanning the gap. CDR3 bases: TGTGCCAGTGGCAGCAGGGGATCACCCCTCCACTTT. Protein product: CASGSRGSPLHF. Full variable domain (missing parts from reference TRBV19 and TRBJ1-6): DGGITQSPKYLFRKEGQNVTLSCEQNLNHDAMYWYRQDPGQGLRLIYYSQIVNDFQKGDIAEGYSVSREKKESFPLTVTSAQKNPTAFYLCASGSRGSPLHFGNGTRLTVT.

The rearrangement links TRBV5-6 to TRBJ1-6, with a possible D match to TRBD1 (5 bases). The ends were cut back, 1 base at V and 6 bases at J, with 14 bases in the middle. The CDR3 is made up of 16 amino acids. Germline V gene sequence: CDR1 SGHDT, CDR2 YYEEEE. DNA for the CDR3: TGTGCCAGCAGCTTGCAGGGTCCCGTTTTTAATTCACCCCTCCACTTT. This encodes CASSLQGPVFNSPLHF.

The chain links TRBV18 to TRBJ2-2; D perhaps matches TRBD1 (6 bases). The V and J ends lost 6 bases and 3 bases respectively, with 14 bases between them. This CDR3 contains 15 residues. Germline CDR1 KGHSH, CDR2 LQKENI. CDR3 amino acids: CASSPLQGYTGELFF. Here the CDR3 DNA reads TGTGCCAGCTCGCCGCTCCAGGGGTACACCGGGGAGCTGTTTTTT.

V is TRBV9 and J is TRBJ2-7, with D possibly TRBD2 on 7 matching bases. The germline V gene has CDR1 SGDLS and CDR2 YYNGEE. The V and J ends lost 0 bases and 5 bases respectively, with 9 bases between them. The CDR3 spans 13 residues. The CDR3 reads CASSVGGGDEQYF. The CDR3 bases are TGTGCCAGCAGCGTAGGCGGGGGCGACGAGCAGTACTTC.

This chain uses TRBV10-3 with TRBJ1-2; TRBD1 agrees at 11 bases. Germline CDR1 reads ENHRY; CDR2 reads SYGVKD. The CDR3 totals 15 residues. J gave up 8 bases and V 2 bases, and 7 bases lay outside the gene matches. CDR3 region: CAISEPGQGVRGYTF. As DNA, the CDR3 is TGTGCCATCAGTGAGCCGGGACAGGGGGTAAGGGGCTACACCTTC.

The CDR3 region has the DNA TGTGCCAGCAGCTCTTGGACAGGGCGCAATGAGCAGTTCTTC. Translation: CASSSWTGRNEQFF. The V gene is TRBV7-2, the J gene TRBJ2-1, with 8 bases fitting TRBD1. V shed 4 bases and J 6 bases; nucleotides not matched to a gene: 5. CDR1 is SGHTA, CDR2 FQGNSA, per germline. There are 14 residues in the CDR3.

The chain employs TRBV6-5 and TRBJ2-5; TRBD2 agrees at 9 bases. V lost 8 bases and J lost 4; bases outside the gene matches: 5. Germline V CDR1 and CDR2: MNHEY, SVGAGI. The CDR3 consists of 13 residues. This chain's CDR3 is CASQRGAAETQYF. The DNA for the CDR3 is TGTGCCAGCCAGCGGGGGGCCGCAGAGACCCAGTACTTC.

The V gene is TRBV6-5, the J gene TRBJ2-7; TRBD1 aligns across 8 bases. Germline V gene data show CDR1 as MNHEY and CDR2 as SVGAGI. V lost 7 bases and J lost 7; bases outside the gene matches: 12. This CDR3 contains 14 residues. The CDR3 sequence is CASTGTGAFREQYF. CDR3 in DNA: TGTGCCAGCACGGGGACAGGCGCTTTTCGGGAGCAGTACTTC.

V is TRBV10-3 and J is TRBJ1-1; D might be TRBD1 (6 bases). Germline loops: CDR1 ENHRY, CDR2 SYGVKD. Trimming removed 7 bases from V and 2 bases from J, with 11 bases in between. The CDR3 contains 13 residues. CDR3 loop: CAITGQLNTEAFF. The CDR3, as DNA: TGTGCCATCACCGGACAGCTTAACACTGAAGCTTTCTTT.

The genes are TRBV12-3 or TRBV12-4 and TRBJ2-3, with a weak D call TRBD2 (6 bases). V was trimmed by 6 bases and J by 8 bases, leaving 15 bases between them. The CDR3 has 13 amino acids. CDR3 sequence: CASSTGTPLTQYF. The CDR3 DNA is TGTGCCAGCAGCACCGGGACTCCCCTTACGCAGTATTTT.

The rearrangement links TRBV2 to TRBJ2-1; 10 bases agree with TRBD2. V lost 5 bases and J lost 1; bases outside the gene matches: 5. Germline values: CDR1 SNHLY, CDR2 FYNNEI. The CDR3 runs 16 residues. CDR3: CASSIPTSGSYNEQFF. The CDR3 coding sequence is TGTGCCAGCAGTATCCCGACTAGCGGGTCCTACAATGAGCAGTTCTTC. Drawing the rest from reference TRBV2 and TRBJ2-1, the complete variable domain is EPEVTQTPSHQVTQMGQEVILRCVPISNHLYFYWYRQILGQKVEFLVSFYNNEISEKSEIFDDQFSVERPDGSNFTLKIRSTKLEDSAMYFCASSIPTSGSYNEQFFGPGTRLTVL.